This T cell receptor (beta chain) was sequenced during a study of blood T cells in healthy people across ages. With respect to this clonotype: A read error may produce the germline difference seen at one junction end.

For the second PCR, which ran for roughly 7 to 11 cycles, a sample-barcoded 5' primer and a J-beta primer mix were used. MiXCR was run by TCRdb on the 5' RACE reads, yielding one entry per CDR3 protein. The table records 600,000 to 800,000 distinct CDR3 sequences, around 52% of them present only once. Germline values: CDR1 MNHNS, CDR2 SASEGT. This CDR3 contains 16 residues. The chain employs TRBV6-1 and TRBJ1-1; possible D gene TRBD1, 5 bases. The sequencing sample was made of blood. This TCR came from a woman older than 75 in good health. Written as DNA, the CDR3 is TGTGCCAGCAGCGAAGGGGCAGGACGGGGAGATTTGGAAGCTTTCTTT. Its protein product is CASSEGAGRGDLEAFF.